The 15 T cell receptor beta chains below were found in one sample sequenced in a study of OX40 agonist ivuxolimab in advanced cancers. Libraries were prepared by immunoSEQ multiplex PCR; TCRdb keeps only in-frame clonotypes and omits some of them. The sample lists under 90,000 clones; around 83% were seen once. The sequencing here drew on CD4+ or CD8+ T cells sorted from blood, taken in a trial of the OX40 agonist ivuxolimab. The receptors here all came from an adult with an advanced solid tumor such as melanoma, head and neck, liver or kidney cancer.

This clone was picked up one time. The V and J genes are TRBV2 and TRBJ2-3; TRBD2 matches at 9 bases. Germline CDR1 is SNHLY and CDR2 is FYNNEI. CDR3 size: 15 residues. Losses at the gene ends were 5 bases for V and 1 base for J; bases not matched to a gene: 4. In DNA, the CDR3 is TGTGCCAGCAGTCTCCAGCGGGGGGGCACAGATACGCAGTATTTT. Protein product: CASSLQRGGTDTQYF.

The chain recombines TRBV9 with TRBJ2-1; TRBD2 matches at 10 bases. The CDR3 runs to 15 residues. V dropped 4 bases and J dropped 2; count of bases not matched to a gene: 3. CDR1 SGDLS and CDR2 YYNGEE come from the germline V gene. Here the CDR3 DNA reads TGTGCCAGCAGCCCAACTAGCGGGGCCTACAATGAGCAGTTCTTC. Translated, it gives CASSPTSGAYNEQFF. Using reference TRBV9 and TRBJ2-1 for the parts outside the CDR3, the full variable domain is DSGVTQTPKHLITATGQRVTLRCSPRSGDLSVYWYQQSLDQGLQFLIQYYNGEERAKGNILERFSAQQFPDLHSELNLSSLELGDSALYFCASSPTSGAYNEQFFGPGTRLTVL.

The chain carries TRBV5-1 and TRBJ2-3, with D uncertain. Germline V lookup: CDR1 SGHRS, CDR2 YFSETQ. This CDR3 spans 12 amino acids. V lost 5 bases to trimming and J lost 2 bases, with 6 bases between them. The CDR3 loop is CASREPTDTQYF. The CDR3 DNA follows: TGCGCCAGCAGGGAACCCACAGATACGCAGTATTTT.

The chain uses TRBV6-6 and TRBJ2-1; tentatively, D is TRBD1 (5 bases). With 0 bases removed from V and 6 bases from J, the gap between germline ends came to 6 bases. The CDR3 contains 13 residues. Germline assignment: CDR1 MNHNY and CDR2 SVGAGI (reference sequence). The CDR3, as DNA: TGTGCCAGCAGTTACTCGCAGGGCAATGAGCAGTTCTTC. Amino acids: CASSYSQGNEQFF.

The chain combines TRBV28 with TRBJ1-4; maybe TRBD1 (5 bases). Germline V gene lookup returns CDR1 MDHEN and CDR2 SYDVKM. The CDR3 extends over 19 amino acids. V dropped 2 bases and J dropped 8 bases, with 27 bases sitting between them. This chain's CDR3 is CASSLRGVNWGIVGEKLFF. In nucleotides, the CDR3 is TGTGCCAGCAGTTTACGTGGGGTGAATTGGGGGATAGTGGGGGAAAAACTGTTTTTT.

V is TRBV4-2 and J is TRBJ2-3; 12 nucleotides line up with TRBD2. The CDR3 is 17 residues long. Germline V lookup: CDR1 LGHNA, CDR2 YNFKEQ. Unmatched junction bases numbered 5, after V lost 0 bases and J lost 4 bases. The CDR3 bases are TGTGCCAGCAGCCAAGATACGGCTAGCGGGAGGGCAGATACGCAGTATTTT. This codes for CASSQDTASGRADTQYF.

The chain recombines TRBV28 with TRBJ1-2; perhaps TRBD1 as D (6 bases). Germline assignment: CDR1 MDHEN and CDR2 SYDVKM. V dropped 4 bases and J dropped 4 bases, with 19 bases sitting between them. This CDR3 is 16 amino acids long. In DNA form, the CDR3 reads TGTGCCAGCAGTTCGCTCAGGGGACGGAGGTCCTATGGCTACACCTTC. Translating it yields CASSSLRGRRSYGYTF.

This chain's CDR3 is CASSKGGGELFF. The CDR3 coding sequence is TGCGCCAGCAGTAAAGGGGGCGGGGAGCTGTTTTTT. The rearrangement links TRBV4-3 to TRBJ2-2; maybe TRBD1 (6 bases). The germline V gene has CDR1 LGHNA and CDR2 YSLEER. The CDR3 covers 12 residues. V was clipped by 6 bases and J by 7 bases, with 9 bases between them.

This clone was picked up one time. The chain links TRBV7-9 to TRBJ2-2, with 11 positions matching TRBD2. The germline V gene encodes CDR1 SEHNR and CDR2 FQNEAQ (reference sequence). After removal of 5 bases from V and 4 bases from J, the junction contained 6 bases not matched to a gene. This CDR3 spans 16 amino acids. As DNA, the CDR3 is TGTGCCAGCAGCCCAAGAGGGACTAGCGGCACCGGGGAGCTGTTTTTT. Residues: CASSPRGTSGTGELFF.

V usage is TRBV21-1 and J usage is TRBJ1-2; the table names TRBD1, a call not compared with the DNA. TRBV21-1 is a pseudogene locus. The CDR3 is 15 amino acids. The CDR3 spells CASSPVKQGCYGYTF. The CDR3 bases are TGTGCCAGCAGCCCCGTCAAACAGGGGTGCTATGGCTACACCTTC.

The chain employs TRBV19 and TRBJ1-2; TRBD1 matches at 7 bases. The J segment lost 7 bases and the V segment lost 5 bases, leaving 10 bases of the junction unmatched. Looked up from germline, CDR1 is LNHDA and CDR2 is SQIVND (reference sequence). This CDR3 spans 14 amino acids. CDR3 DNA: TGTGCCAGTAGTCAGGGTGAGGGGGCTCTTGGCTACACCTTC. Its translation is CASSQGEGALGYTF.

The CDR3 sequence: CASSFSPQETQYF. The CDR3 region has the DNA TGTGCCAGCAGTTTTAGTCCACAAGAGACCCAGTACTTC. The chain has TRBV27 and TRBJ2-5, with no clear D. Trimming shortened V by 3 bases and J by 2 bases, and 7 bases separated the two germline ends. This CDR3 contains 13 residues. Germline CDR1 MNHEY, CDR2 SMNVEV (reference sequence).

The chain uses TRBV5-5 and TRBJ1-1; tentative D call: TRBD1 (6 bases). Looked up from germline, CDR1 is SGHKS and CDR2 is YYEKEE (reference sequence). The CDR3 is made up of 13 amino acids. With 1 base removed from V and 8 bases from J, the gap between germline ends came to 12 bases. The CDR3 here is CASSLLQGGEAFF. The CDR3 DNA reads as TGTGCCAGCAGCTTGCTACAGGGCGGGGAAGCTTTCTTT.

The chain recombines TRBV2 with TRBJ1-1; the D gene is possibly TRBD1 (5 bases). The CDR3 is made up of 14 amino acids. The germline gives CDR1 SNHLY, CDR2 FYNNEI. Trimming took off 3 bases at V and 6 bases at J, with 14 bases between the two ends. The CDR3 region is CASSDMVGDPEAFF. For the CDR3, the DNA is TGTGCCAGCAGTGATATGGTAGGGGACCCTGAAGCTTTCTTT.

The V and J genes are TRBV5-1 and TRBJ1-6; 8 bases line up with TRBD1. The CDR3 is made up of 15 amino acids. The germline CDR1 and CDR2 sequences are SGHRS and YFSETQ. Trimming took 3 bases from V and 7 from J; bases not matched to a gene: 6. The CDR3 region has the DNA TGCGCCAGCAGCTCGCACGGACAGGGAAATTCACCCCTCCACTTT. It codes for CASSSHGQGNSPLHF.